The rows below give T cell receptor beta chains drawn from one sample of a study of T cells in Graves' hyperthyroidism and ophthalmopathy. TCRdb reprocessed the multiplex PCR reads via MiXCR and lists one record per CDR3 protein. The sample lists approximately 700,000 distinct CDR3 sequences, over 15% occurring once. Sequencing was performed on blood. These receptors originate from a man between 18 and 35 years old with Graves' hyperthyroidism. CDR3s include the opening cysteine and the closing phenylalanine or tryptophan. A D gene is named only where the DNA matches it firmly. Clone size, where shown, is once, few, many, or a class for clones that have expanded.

clone_size	v_call	d_call	j_call	cdr3_nt	cdr3_aa
few	TRBV20-1	TRBD2	TRBJ2-1	TGCAGTGCTAGAGATCTGACTAGCGGGAGGGGGCTGGAGCAGTTCTTC	CSARDLTSGRGLEQFF
few	TRBV4-3	.	TRBJ1-2	TGCGCCAGCAGCCAAGTTAGCACGGCGACTAACTATGGCTACACCTTC	CASSQVSTATNYGYTF
.	TRBV10-3	.	TRBJ1-5	TGTGCCATCAGTGAGTCGGGCAGGGAGCGCAATCAGCCCCAGCATTTT	CAISESGRERNQPQHF
.	TRBV9	TRBD2	TRBJ2-3	TGTGCCAGCAGCGTGCTAGCGGGAGTCAATACGCAGTATTTT	CASSVLAGVNTQYF
few	TRBV20-1	TRBD2	TRBJ2-1	TGCAGTGCCTTTACGGGGGGTAACAATGAGCAGTTCTTC	CSAFTGGNNEQFF
.	TRBV20-1	TRBD2	TRBJ2-3	TGCAGTGCTCTCCCCTTGACTAGCAGCACAGATACGCAGTATTTT	CSALPLTSSTDTQYF
many	TRBV27	TRBD2	TRBJ2-3	TGTGCCAGCAGTTTAAAAGCGGGGACAGATACGCAGTATTTT	CASSLKAGTDTQYF
many	TRBV6-1	.	TRBJ2-3	TGTGCCAGCAGTATCAAAGATACGCAGTATTTT	CASSIKDTQYF
many	TRBV29-1	.	TRBJ1-1	TGCAGCATTCCGGACGAGATGAACACTGAAGCTTTCTTT	CSIPDEMNTEAFF
many	TRBV28	TRBD2	TRBJ2-3	TGTGCCAGCAGTACCGGACTAGCCCCCCTCCTACTTTATACGCAGTATTTT	CASSTGLAPLLLYTQYF
many	TRBV18	.	TRBJ2-5	TGTGCCAGCTCACCTTACTCGCGTACTAGTCAAGAGACCCAGTACTTC	CASSPYSRTSQETQYF
few	TRBV7-9	.	TRBJ1-4	TGTGCCAGCAGCCCGGTCGGCGAAAAACTGTTTTTT	CASSPVGEKLFF
.	TRBV5-1	.	TRBJ2-3	TGCGCCAGCAGCTTGGACGGGAATACGCAGTATTTT	CASSLDGNTQYF
few	TRBV20-1	.	TRBJ1-2	TGCAGTGCTACTCGGTGGAGTGATGGCTACACCTTC	CSATRWSDGYTF
.	TRBV20-1	.	TRBJ1-5	TGCAGTGCTAGATCCGGGGTAGGTCAGCCCCAGCATTTT	CSARSGVGQPQHF